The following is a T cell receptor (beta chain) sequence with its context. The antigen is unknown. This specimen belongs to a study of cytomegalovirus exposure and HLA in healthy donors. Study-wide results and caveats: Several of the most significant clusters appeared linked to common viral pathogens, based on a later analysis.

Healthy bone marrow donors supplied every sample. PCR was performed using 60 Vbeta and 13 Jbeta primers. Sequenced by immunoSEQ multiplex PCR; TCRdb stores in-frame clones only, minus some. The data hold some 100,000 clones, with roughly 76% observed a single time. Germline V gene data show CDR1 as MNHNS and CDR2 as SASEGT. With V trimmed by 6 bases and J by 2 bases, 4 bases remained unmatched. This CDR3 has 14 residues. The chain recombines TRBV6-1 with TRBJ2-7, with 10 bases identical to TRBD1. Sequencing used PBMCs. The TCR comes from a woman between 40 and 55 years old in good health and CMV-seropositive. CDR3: CASSTGTGAYEQYF. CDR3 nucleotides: TGTGCCAGCAGCACCGGGACAGGGGCCTACGAGCAGTACTTC.